This T cell receptor beta chain appears in the sequencing data of a study of T-cell reconstitution after alpha-beta-depleted transplantation in children. CDR1 and CDR2 (germline): SGHDT, YYEEEE. The CDR3 runs 13 residues. Germline trimming cut 4 bases from V and 4 bases from J; bases unmatched to any gene: 4. The TCRbeta library incorporated unique molecular identifiers. Each CDR3 protein is one row after TCRdb ran MiXCR on the PCR reads. The table lists roughly 200,000 distinct CDR3 sequences, roughly 10% of them singletons. This clonotype was recorded at least ten times. The receptor's source is a human donor who donated a stem cell graft to a child with acute lymphoblastic leukemia. The material was PBMCs from the stem cell graft donor, obtained from the stem cell graft. This rearrangement joins TRBV5-6 to TRBJ2-7; 8 positions match TRBD1. The chain's CDR3 is CASSVTGGYEQYF. The CDR3 DNA reads as TGTGCCAGCAGCGTAACAGGGGGGTACGAGCAGTACTTC.